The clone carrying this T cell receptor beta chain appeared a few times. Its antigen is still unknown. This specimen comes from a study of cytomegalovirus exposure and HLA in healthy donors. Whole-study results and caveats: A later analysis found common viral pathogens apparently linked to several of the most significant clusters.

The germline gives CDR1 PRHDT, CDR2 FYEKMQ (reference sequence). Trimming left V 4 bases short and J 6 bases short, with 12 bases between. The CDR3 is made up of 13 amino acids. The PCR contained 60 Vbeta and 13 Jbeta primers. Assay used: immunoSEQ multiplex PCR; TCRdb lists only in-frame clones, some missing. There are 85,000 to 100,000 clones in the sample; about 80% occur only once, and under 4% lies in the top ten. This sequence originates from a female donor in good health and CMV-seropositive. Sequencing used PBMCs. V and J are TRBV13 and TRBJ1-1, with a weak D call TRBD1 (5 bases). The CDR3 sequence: CASSYGGRAEAFF. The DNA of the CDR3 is TGTGCCAGCAGCTACGGGGGGAGGGCTGAAGCTTTCTTT.